This TCR beta chain is drawn from a study of OX40 agonist ivuxolimab in advanced cancers. Overall study: Mean age 60 years, range about 23 to 80; about 85% male.

Assay used: immunoSEQ multiplex PCR; TCRdb lists only in-frame clones, some missing. Among about 67,000 clones listed, around 87% were seen once. As regards this clone: Its target is unknown.

Findings of the study overall: Expanded clones were, on average, more numerous among CD8+ T cells than CD4+.

The CDR3 runs to 14 residues. V gave up 4 bases and J gave up 3 bases, with 13 bases separating them. Germline CDR1 reads GTSNPN; CDR2 reads SVGIG (reference sequence). The V gene is TRBV30, the J gene TRBJ2-4; no clear D gene. The sequence derives from an adult with an advanced solid tumor such as melanoma, head and neck, liver or kidney cancer. This specimen consisted of CD4+ or CD8+ T cells sorted from blood, obtained in a trial of the OX40 agonist ivuxolimab. The CDR3 nucleotides are TGTGCCTGGAATAATTTCAACGGCAAAAACATTCAGTACTTC. It specifies CAWNNFNGKNIQYF.